This T cell receptor (beta chain) was sequenced for a study of T-cell reconstitution after alpha-beta-depleted transplantation in children (dated by TCRdb to 2016 to 2017). Context from the whole study: Using TCR repertoire profiling, the study followed T-cell immune reconstitution in a quantitative way in children after TCRalphabeta/CD19-depleted allogeneic hematopoietic cell transplantation.

V trim: 4 bases; J trim: 2 bases; unmatched bases: 5. The CDR3 numbers 15 residues from cysteine through phenylalanine. The CDR3 DNA has 45 bases and is translated from base 1. As encoded in the germline V gene (reference sequence), CDR1 is SSHAT while CDR2 is FNYEAQ. Library prep was done by PCR. Data came from an Illumina HiSeq 2500. To normalize quantification of the TCRbeta repertoire, the TCR libraries were built with molecular barcoding that relied on unique molecular identifiers. TCRdb reprocessed the public reads (quality trimming at Q25 with fastp, clone calling with MiXCR) and kept in-frame beta chains. Rows merge per CDR3 protein into single entries with the most common DNA and genes. This sample gives around 200,000 distinct CDR3 sequences in total; approximately 6.8% of them show up just once. The biggest ten clones account for 3% of the sample. This clonotype was picked up a small number of times. Its cognate antigen has yet to be identified. Base quality data are lacking; no much larger clone is found one base away.

The chain was built from TRBV7-7 and TRBJ2-7, with 10 central nucleotides matching TRBD2. This specimen consisted of PBMCs from the stem cell graft donor, obtained from the stem cell graft. This TCR came from a human donor who donated a stem cell graft to a child with Wiskott-Aldrich syndrome. For the CDR3, the sequence is CASSSRSGRAYEQYF. The DNA sequence is given as TGTGCCAGCAGCTCCCGAAGCGGGAGGGCCTACGAGCAGTACTTC. Where the CDR3 stops, the reference TRBV7-7 and TRBJ2-7 genes take over; the full variable domain is GAGVSQSPRYKVTKRGQDVTLRCDPISSHATLYWYQQALGQGPEFLTYFNYEAQPDKSGLPSDRFSAERPEGSISTLTIQRTEQRDSAMYRCASSSRSGRAYEQYFGPGTRLTVT.